The sample holds a few counts of the clone carrying this T cell receptor (beta chain). Antigen specificity is unknown. The CDR3 length is 15 residues. With 4 bases clipped from V and 3 bases from J, the junction kept 4 bases outside the gene matches. Per germline, CDR1 SEHNR and CDR2 FQNEAQ (reference sequence). iRepertoire HTBI primers and Arm-PCR of CDR3 regions built TCR beta libraries. In the original workflow: Segment identification across samples yielded about 60 TRBV and roughly 15 TRBJ segments. TCRdb re-called the multiplex PCR reads through MiXCR, storing one row per CDR3 protein. TCRdb's processing, not the authors' own work, is the source of the V and J calls. The sample carries about 660,000 distinct CDR3 sequences, 30% recorded once. These data are taken from a study of regulatory T cells in long-lasting Graves disease. Study-wide results and limits: Gene preferences differed: TRBV28, TRBJ1-2, TRBJ2-5 in persistent cases. With a few thousand shared public clonotypes, persistent patients exceeded new patients, who shared over 850.

Documented time point: persistent/refractory GD, antithyroid drugs over 5 years with positive TRAb. PBMC-derived RNA was used for the TCR library. Patients were enrolled at an endocrinology department in Xi'an, China. The sequence was obtained from a female donor with Graves disease. The material was peripheral blood mononuclear cells (PBMCs), obtained when the disease was refractory, from a patient treated with antithyroid drugs. The V call is TRBV7-9, the J call TRBJ2-2, with 8 bases aligning to TRBD1. DNA for the CDR3: TGTGCCAGCAGCTCGGGACAGGACTACACCGGGGAGCTGTTTTTT. Protein product: CASSSGQDYTGELFF.